The 9 T cell receptor beta chains below come from one sample, sequenced in a study of T cell responses to AZD1222 COVID-19 vaccine. Profiling relied on immunoSEQ multiplex PCR, and the TCRdb table lists in-frame clones only, not all of them. The sample records 160,000 or so clones, under 95% being singletons. Material: peripheral blood, obtained on day 0 of AZD1222 vaccination. The source of these receptors is an adult in good health.

The chain joins TRBV5-1 to TRBJ2-7, with 12 bases lining up with TRBD2. The V gene's germline CDR1 is SGHRS and CDR2 YFSETQ. The CDR3 consists of 14 residues. V lost 3 bases to trimming and J lost 6 bases; unmatched junction nucleotides: 4. The CDR3: CASSSSGRAVEQYF. The CDR3 region has the DNA TGCGCCAGCAGCTCTAGCGGGAGGGCTGTCGAGCAGTACTTC. Filled out from reference TRBV5-1 and TRBJ2-7, the complete variable domain reads KAGVTQTPRYLIKTRGQQVTLSCSPISGHRSVSWYQQTPGQGLQFLFEYFSETQRNKGNFPGRFSGRQFSNSRSEMNVSTLELGDSALYLCASSSSGRAVEQYFGPGTRLTVT.

This clone appeared a single time. The sample carries other DNA sequences with the same CDR3. The chain employs TRBV19 and TRBJ1-5; 8 bases map to TRBD1. Trimming took 6 bases from V and 5 from J; bases not matched to a gene: 3. Germline V lookup: CDR1 LNHDA, CDR2 SQIVND (reference sequence). The CDR3 loop spans 13 amino acids. The CDR3 DNA is TGTGCCAGTAGCCCGGACAGGGATCAGCCCCAGCATTTT. It yields the protein CASSPDRDQPQHF.

The V call is TRBV7-9, the J call TRBJ2-1; D is unresolved. CDR1 is SEHNR and CDR2 is FQNEAQ in the germline V gene (reference sequence). Trimming removed 5 bases from V and 7 bases from J, with 18 bases in between. This CDR3 has 15 residues. Here the CDR3 reads CASSLSDRSTNEQFF. For the CDR3, the DNA is TGTGCCAGCAGCCTCTCGGACCGTTCGACGAATGAGCAGTTCTTC.

This clone was seen a single time. V usage is TRBV5-6 and J usage is TRBJ2-1; D ambiguous. The CDR3 extends over 11 amino acids. CDR1 and CDR2 from the germline V gene are SGHDT and YYEEEE. Deletions cut 0 bases from V and 10 bases from J, with 5 bases between. CDR3 sequence (DNA): TGTGCCAGCAGCTTGGGGATGGAGCAGTTCTTC. It specifies CASSLGMEQFF.

The chain recombines TRBV7-2 with TRBJ1-5; D is perhaps TRBD1 (6 bases). Germline V lookup: CDR1 SGHTA, CDR2 FQGNSA. The length of the CDR3 is 15 residues. With 5 bases removed from V and 3 bases from J, the gap between germline ends came to 14 bases. The CDR3 protein is CASSLQGNNNQPQHF. Written as DNA, the CDR3 is TGTGCCAGCAGCCTTCAGGGGAACAACAATCAGCCCCAGCATTTT.

The V call is TRBV5-4, the J call TRBJ2-1; D might be TRBD1 (8 bases). This CDR3 has 16 amino acids. V dropped 3 bases and J dropped 6 bases, with 19 bases sitting between them. CDR1 is SGHNT, CDR2 YYREEE, per germline (reference sequence). CDR3 region: CASSSPGGSSGNEQFF. In nucleotides, the CDR3 is TGTGCCAGCAGCTCCCCAGGGGGCTCTAGCGGCAATGAGCAGTTCTTC.

The chain has TRBV6-5 and TRBJ2-7, with 11 bases lining up with TRBD1. The ends lost 8 bases at V and 3 bases at J; junction bases unmatched: 9. Germline CDR1 MNHEY, CDR2 SVGAGI. CDR3 length equals 15 residues. The CDR3 spells CASQRTGGFLYEQYF. As DNA, the CDR3 is TGTGCCAGCCAGAGGACAGGGGGCTTTCTCTACGAGCAGTACTTC.

The chain carries TRBV10-1 and TRBJ2-1; 7 bases map to TRBD2. Trimming took 5 bases from V and 8 from J; bases not matched to a gene: 9. CDR3 length equals 14 residues. Germline-derived CDR1 and CDR2 are WNHNN and SYGVQD (reference sequence). In DNA, the CDR3 is TGCGCCAGCAGTCCGCGCGGGAGAGGGTATGAGCAGTTCTTC. Translated: CASSPRGRGYEQFF.

V and J are TRBV5-1 and TRBJ2-2; D is unclear. V lost 0 bases and J 0 bases, leaving 6 bases between the germline ends. The CDR3 covers 15 residues. CDR1 is SGHRS, CDR2 YFSETQ, per germline. CDR3 protein: CASSLESPNTGELFF. As DNA, the CDR3 is TGCGCCAGCAGCTTGGAGTCCCCGAACACCGGGGAGCTGTTTTTT.